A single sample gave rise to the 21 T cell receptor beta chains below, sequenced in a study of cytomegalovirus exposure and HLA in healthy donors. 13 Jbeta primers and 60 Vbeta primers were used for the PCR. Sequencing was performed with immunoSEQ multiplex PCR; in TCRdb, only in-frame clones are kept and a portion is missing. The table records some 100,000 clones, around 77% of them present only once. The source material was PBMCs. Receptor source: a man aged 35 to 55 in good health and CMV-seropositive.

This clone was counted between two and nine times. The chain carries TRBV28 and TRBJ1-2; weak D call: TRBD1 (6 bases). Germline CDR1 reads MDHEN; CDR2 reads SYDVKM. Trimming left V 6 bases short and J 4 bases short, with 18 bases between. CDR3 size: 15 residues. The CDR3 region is CASSPSGTFSYGYTF. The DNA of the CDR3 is TGTGCCAGCAGCCCCTCCGGGACATTTAGCTATGGCTACACCTTC.

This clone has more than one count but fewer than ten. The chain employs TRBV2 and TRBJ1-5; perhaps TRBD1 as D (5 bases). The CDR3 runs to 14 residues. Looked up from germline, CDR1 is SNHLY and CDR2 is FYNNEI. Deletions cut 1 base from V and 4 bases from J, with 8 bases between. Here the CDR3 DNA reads TGTGCCAGCAGTGAAGGGGGGGGGAATCAGCCCCAGCATTTT. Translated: CASSEGGGNQPQHF.

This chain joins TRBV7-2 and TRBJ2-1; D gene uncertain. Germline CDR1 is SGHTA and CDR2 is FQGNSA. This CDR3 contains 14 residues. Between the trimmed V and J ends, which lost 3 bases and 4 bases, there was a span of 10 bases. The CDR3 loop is CASSFPSHYNEQFF. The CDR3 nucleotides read TGTGCCAGCAGCTTCCCCAGTCATTACAATGAGCAGTTCTTC.

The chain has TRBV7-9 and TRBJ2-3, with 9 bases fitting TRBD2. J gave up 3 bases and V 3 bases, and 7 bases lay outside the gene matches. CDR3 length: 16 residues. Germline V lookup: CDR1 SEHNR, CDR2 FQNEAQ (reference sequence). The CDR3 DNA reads TGTGCCAGCAGCTTTGTGGCGGGGGGGCCGACAGATACGCAGTATTTT. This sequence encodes CASSFVAGGPTDTQYF.

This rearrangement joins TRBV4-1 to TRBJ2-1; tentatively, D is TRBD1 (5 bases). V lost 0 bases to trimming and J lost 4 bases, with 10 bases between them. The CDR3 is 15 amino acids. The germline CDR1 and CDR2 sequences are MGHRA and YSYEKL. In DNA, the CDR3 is TGCGCCAGCAGCCAAGATGCGGACAATTACAATGAGCAGTTCTTC. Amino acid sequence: CASSQDADNYNEQFF.

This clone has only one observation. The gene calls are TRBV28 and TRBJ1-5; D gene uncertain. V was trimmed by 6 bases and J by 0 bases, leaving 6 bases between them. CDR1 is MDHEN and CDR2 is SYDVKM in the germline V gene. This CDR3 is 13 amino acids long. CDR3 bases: TGTGCCAGCAGATCTTCTAGCAATCAGCCCCAGCATTTT. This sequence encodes CASRSSSNQPQHF.

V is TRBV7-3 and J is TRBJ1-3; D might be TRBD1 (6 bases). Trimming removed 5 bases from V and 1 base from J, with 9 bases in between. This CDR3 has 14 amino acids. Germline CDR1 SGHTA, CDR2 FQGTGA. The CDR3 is CASSAQGSGNTIYF. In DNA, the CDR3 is TGTGCCAGCAGCGCTCAGGGGTCTGGAAACACCATATATTTT.

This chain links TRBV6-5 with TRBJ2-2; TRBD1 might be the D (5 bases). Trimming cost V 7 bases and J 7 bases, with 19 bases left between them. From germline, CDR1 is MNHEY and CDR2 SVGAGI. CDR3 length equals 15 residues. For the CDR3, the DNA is TGTGCCAGCAAACCAGGTGTAGGACAAGGCGGGGAGCTGTTTTTT. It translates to CASKPGVGQGGELFF.

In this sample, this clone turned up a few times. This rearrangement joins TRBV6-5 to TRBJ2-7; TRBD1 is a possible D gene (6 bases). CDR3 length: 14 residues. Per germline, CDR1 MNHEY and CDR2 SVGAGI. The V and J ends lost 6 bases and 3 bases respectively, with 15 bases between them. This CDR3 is CASSLQGSNYEQYF. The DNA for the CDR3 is TGTGCCAGCAGCTTACAGGGAAGCAACTACGAGCAGTACTTC.

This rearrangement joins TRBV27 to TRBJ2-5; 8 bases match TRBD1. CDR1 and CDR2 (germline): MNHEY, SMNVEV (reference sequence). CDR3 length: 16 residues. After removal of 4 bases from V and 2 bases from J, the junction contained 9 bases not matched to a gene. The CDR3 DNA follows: TGTGCCAGCAGTTCCCTAGGCAGGGGGCTTCAAGAGACCCAGTACTTC. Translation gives CASSSLGRGLQETQYF.

The CDR3 DNA follows: TGTGCCAGCAGTTACAGCTACGGACTTAGCAATCAGCCCCAGCATTTT. The encoded protein is CASSYSYGLSNQPQHF. The genes are TRBV6-6 and TRBJ1-5; D remains ambiguous. The CDR3 loop spans 16 amino acids. V was cut by 2 bases and J by 0 bases, with 11 bases left in between. The germline gives CDR1 MNHNY, CDR2 SVGAGI (reference sequence).

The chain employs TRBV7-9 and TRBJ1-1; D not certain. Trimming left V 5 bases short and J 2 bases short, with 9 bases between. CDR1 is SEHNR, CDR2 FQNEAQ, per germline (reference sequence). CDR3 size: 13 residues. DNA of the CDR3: TGTGCCAGCAGCCCAACAGTAAACACTGAAGCTTTCTTT. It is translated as CASSPTVNTEAFF.

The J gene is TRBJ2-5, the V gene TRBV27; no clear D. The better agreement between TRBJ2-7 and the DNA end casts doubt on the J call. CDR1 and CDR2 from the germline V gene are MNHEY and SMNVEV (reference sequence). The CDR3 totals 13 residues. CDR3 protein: CASSLSSTYEQYF. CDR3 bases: TGTGCCAGCAGTTTATCTTCTACCTACGAGCAGTACTTC.

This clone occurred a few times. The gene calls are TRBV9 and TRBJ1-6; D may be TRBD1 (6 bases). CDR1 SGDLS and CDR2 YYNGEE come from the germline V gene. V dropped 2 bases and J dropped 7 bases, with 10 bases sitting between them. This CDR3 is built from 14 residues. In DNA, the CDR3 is TGTGCCAGCAGCGTGTGGGACAAAAATTCACCCCTCCACTTT. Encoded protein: CASSVWDKNSPLHF.

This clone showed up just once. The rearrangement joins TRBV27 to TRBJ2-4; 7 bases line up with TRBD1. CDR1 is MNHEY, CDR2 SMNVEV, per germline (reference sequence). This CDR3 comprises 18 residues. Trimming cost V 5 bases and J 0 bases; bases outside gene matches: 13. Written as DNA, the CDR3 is TGTGCCAGCAGTGTTTCCGGGACAGTAATTCTAGCCAAAAACATTCAGTACTTC. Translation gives CASSVSGTVILAKNIQYF.

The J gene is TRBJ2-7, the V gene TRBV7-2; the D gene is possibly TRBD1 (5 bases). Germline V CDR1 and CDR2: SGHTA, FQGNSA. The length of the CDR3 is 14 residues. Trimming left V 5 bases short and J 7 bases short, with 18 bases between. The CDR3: CASSPFAPKGEQYF. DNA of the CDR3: TGTGCCAGCAGCCCTTTCGCTCCGAAGGGGGAGCAGTACTTC.

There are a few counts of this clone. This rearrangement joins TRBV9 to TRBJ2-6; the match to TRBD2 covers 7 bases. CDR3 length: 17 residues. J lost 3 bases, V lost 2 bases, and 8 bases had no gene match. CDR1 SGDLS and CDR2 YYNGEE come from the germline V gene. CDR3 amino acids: CASSVLAESFGANVLTF. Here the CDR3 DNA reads TGTGCCAGCAGCGTCCTAGCGGAATCATTTGGGGCCAACGTCCTGACTTTC.

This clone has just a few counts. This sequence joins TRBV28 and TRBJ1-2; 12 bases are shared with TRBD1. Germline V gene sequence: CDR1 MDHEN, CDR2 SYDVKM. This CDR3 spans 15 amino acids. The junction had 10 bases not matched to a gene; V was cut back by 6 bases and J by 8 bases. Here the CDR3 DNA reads TGTGCCAGCAGAGGAACGGGACAGGGGGCGAAAGGCTACACCTTC. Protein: CASRGTGQGAKGYTF.

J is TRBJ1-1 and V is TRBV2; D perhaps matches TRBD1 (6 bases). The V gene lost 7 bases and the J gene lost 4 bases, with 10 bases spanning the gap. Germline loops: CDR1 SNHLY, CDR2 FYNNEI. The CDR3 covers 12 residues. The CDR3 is CASTRDITEAFF. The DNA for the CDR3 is TGTGCCAGCACCCGGGACATCACTGAAGCTTTCTTT. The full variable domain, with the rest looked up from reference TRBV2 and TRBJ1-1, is EPEVTQTPSHQVTQMGQEVILRCVPISNHLYFYWYRQILGQKVEFLVSFYNNEISEKSEIFDDQFSVERPDGSNFTLKIRSTKLEDSAMYFCASTRDITEAFFGQGTRLTVV.

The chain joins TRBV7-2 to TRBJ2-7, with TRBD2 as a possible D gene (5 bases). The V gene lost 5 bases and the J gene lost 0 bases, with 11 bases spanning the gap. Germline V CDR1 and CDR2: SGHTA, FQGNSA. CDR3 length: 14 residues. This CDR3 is CASSLREGSYEQYF. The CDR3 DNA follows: TGTGCCAGCAGCCTCCGGGAAGGCTCCTACGAGCAGTACTTC.

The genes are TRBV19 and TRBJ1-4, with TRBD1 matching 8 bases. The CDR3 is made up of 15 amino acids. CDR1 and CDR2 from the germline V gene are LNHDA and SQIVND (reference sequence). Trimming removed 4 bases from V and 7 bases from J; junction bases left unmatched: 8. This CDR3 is CASSSQGARGEKLFF. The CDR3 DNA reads TGTGCCAGTAGTAGCCAGGGGGCTCGGGGTGAAAAACTGTTTTTT.